Listed below are T cell receptor beta chains from one sample, sequenced in a study of T cells in Graves' hyperthyroidism and ophthalmopathy. TCRdb called the multiplex PCR reads again in MiXCR, with one record for every CDR3 protein. The sample yields roughly 750,000 distinct CDR3 sequences, 16% seen once. The specimen was blood. These TCRs come from a man in his late teens or twenties with Graves' hyperthyroidism. Each CDR3 is given with its conserved first and last residue. The order of the fields is D gene, clone size, J gene, V gene, CDR3 protein, CDR3 DNA. A D gene is named only where the DNA matches it firmly. Clone size appears in some rows only: once, few, many, or a class for an expanded clone.

D gene: TRBD2; clone size: many; J gene: TRBJ2-1; V gene: TRBV28; CDR3 protein: CASSFLLAGDYNEQFF; CDR3 DNA: TGTGCCAGCAGTTTCTTGCTAGCGGGAGACTACAATGAGCAGTTCTTC
D gene: TRBD1; clone size: -; J gene: TRBJ2-7; V gene: TRBV5-1; CDR3 protein: CASSSQGVSVEQYF; CDR3 DNA: TGCGCCAGCAGCTCACAGGGGGTTAGCGTGGAGCAGTACTTC
D gene: -; clone size: many; J gene: TRBJ2-1; V gene: TRBV7-2; CDR3 protein: CASRSTGGSGEQFF; CDR3 DNA: TGTGCCAGCAGATCCACAGGAGGGAGTGGTGAGCAGTTCTTC
D gene: -; clone size: many; J gene: TRBJ1-1; V gene: TRBV18; CDR3 protein: CASSPTQATEAFF; CDR3 DNA: TGTGCCAGCTCACCAACCCAGGCCACTGAAGCTTTCTTT
D gene: -; clone size: -; J gene: TRBJ2-7; V gene: TRBV11-2; CDR3 protein: CASSLEKQGTTYYEQYF; CDR3 DNA: TGTGCCAGCAGCTTAGAGAAACAGGGTACCACGTACTACGAGCAGTACTTC
D gene: TRBD1; clone size: -; J gene: TRBJ1-2; V gene: TRBV29-1; CDR3 protein: CSVGDRAYGYTF; CDR3 DNA: TGCAGCGTTGGAGACAGGGCCTATGGCTACACCTTC
D gene: -; clone size: many; J gene: TRBJ2-5; V gene: TRBV2; CDR3 protein: CASSVGGNRETQYF; CDR3 DNA: TGTGCCAGCAGTGTTGGGGGAAACCGAGAGACCCAGTACTTC
D gene: TRBD1; clone size: many; J gene: TRBJ1-5; V gene: TRBV28; CDR3 protein: CASSLPPDRGHFVNQPQHF; CDR3 DNA: TGTGCCAGCAGTCTCCCCCCAGACAGGGGGCACTTCGTAAATCAGCCCCAGCATTTT
D gene: TRBD1; clone size: many; J gene: TRBJ2-7; V gene: TRBV12-3/TRBV12-4; CDR3 protein: CASSVHQGGVEQYF; CDR3 DNA: TGTGCCAGCAGTGTTCACCAAGGGGGCGTCGAGCAGTACTTC
D gene: TRBD1; clone size: -; J gene: TRBJ1-4; V gene: TRBV29-1; CDR3 protein: CSVGTGRNNEKLFF; CDR3 DNA: TGCAGCGTTGGGACAGGGCGGAATAATGAAAAACTGTTTTTT
D gene: TRBD2; clone size: -; J gene: TRBJ2-1; V gene: TRBV7-2; CDR3 protein: CASSSPPPGLADNEQFF; CDR3 DNA: TGTGCCAGCAGCTCCCCCCCACCGGGACTAGCGGACAATGAGCAGTTCTTC
D gene: TRBD1; clone size: -; J gene: TRBJ2-7; V gene: TRBV27; CDR3 protein: CASSPFDRADYEQYF; CDR3 DNA: TGTGCCAGCAGTCCCTTCGACAGGGCTGACTACGAGCAGTACTTC
D gene: -; clone size: few; J gene: TRBJ2-3; V gene: TRBV20-1; CDR3 protein: CSATRSASTDTQYF; CDR3 DNA: TGCAGTGCTACGAGAAGCGCTAGCACAGATACGCAGTATTTT
D gene: TRBD1; clone size: -; J gene: TRBJ2-2; V gene: TRBV7-9; CDR3 protein: CASRYGTDTGELFF; CDR3 DNA: TGTGCCAGCAGGTACGGGACAGACACCGGGGAGCTGTTTTTT
D gene: TRBD2; clone size: many; J gene: TRBJ2-1; V gene: TRBV11-3; CDR3 protein: CASSLGTSGRVQFF; CDR3 DNA: TGTGCCAGCAGCCTCGGGACTAGCGGGAGGGTACAGTTCTTC
D gene: -; clone size: -; J gene: TRBJ2-7; V gene: TRBV30; CDR3 protein: CAWTPTDRAYEQYF; CDR3 DNA: TGTGCCTGGACTCCCACGGACCGAGCCTACGAGCAGTACTTC
D gene: -; clone size: few; J gene: TRBJ2-5; V gene: TRBV20-1; CDR3 protein: CSARWLQETQYF; CDR3 DNA: TGCAGTGCTAGATGGCTCCAAGAGACCCAGTACTTC
D gene: TRBD1; clone size: many; J gene: TRBJ2-2; V gene: TRBV30; CDR3 protein: CAWSAGQGTGELFF; CDR3 DNA: TGTGCCTGGAGCGCGGGACAGGGAACCGGGGAGCTGTTTTTT
D gene: -; clone size: -; J gene: TRBJ2-2; V gene: TRBV6-1; CDR3 protein: CASSSPRNGELFF; CDR3 DNA: TGTGCCAGCAGTTCCCCTAGGAACGGGGAGCTGTTTTTT
D gene: -; clone size: -; J gene: TRBJ1-1; V gene: TRBV13; CDR3 protein: CASSGWDGDEAFF; CDR3 DNA: TGTGCCAGCAGCGGGTGGGATGGGGATGAAGCTTTCTTT
D gene: TRBD2; clone size: many; J gene: TRBJ2-1; V gene: TRBV25-1; CDR3 protein: CASVPSSGSTYEQFF; CDR3 DNA: TGTGCCAGCGTCCCCTCGAGCGGGAGCACCTATGAGCAGTTCTTC
D gene: TRBD1; clone size: many; J gene: TRBJ2-5; V gene: TRBV2; CDR3 protein: CASGKQGGETQYF; CDR3 DNA: TGTGCCAGCGGCAAACAGGGGGGAGAGACCCAGTACTTC
D gene: TRBD1; clone size: many; J gene: TRBJ2-7; V gene: TRBV30; CDR3 protein: CACQLTGVHEQYF; CDR3 DNA: TGTGCCTGCCAACTTACAGGGGTCCACGAGCAGTACTTC
D gene: TRBD1; clone size: few; J gene: TRBJ1-1; V gene: TRBV19; CDR3 protein: CASSLTGFRAFF; CDR3 DNA: TGTGCCAGTAGCTTGACAGGGTTCCGCGCTTTCTTT
D gene: TRBD2; clone size: few; J gene: TRBJ2-3; V gene: TRBV30; CDR3 protein: CAWSEAGGTDTQYF; CDR3 DNA: TGTGCCTGGAGTGAGGCGGGGGGCACAGATACGCAGTATTTT
D gene: -; clone size: few; J gene: TRBJ1-5; V gene: TRBV7-2; CDR3 protein: CASSWDSQGRWDRPQHF; CDR3 DNA: TGTGCCAGCAGCTGGGACTCTCAGGGCCGCTGGGATCGGCCCCAGCATTTT
D gene: -; clone size: many; J gene: TRBJ1-1; V gene: TRBV12-3/TRBV12-4; CDR3 protein: CASSLANTEAFF; CDR3 DNA: TGTGCCAGCAGTTTGGCGAACACTGAAGCTTTCTTT
D gene: TRBD1; clone size: -; J gene: TRBJ2-2; V gene: TRBV6-1; CDR3 protein: CASSWGQEGDTGELFF; CDR3 DNA: TGTGCCAGCAGTTGGGGACAGGAGGGGGACACCGGGGAGCTGTTTTTT
D gene: -; clone size: -; J gene: TRBJ1-5; V gene: TRBV7-2; CDR3 protein: CASSLDRQGIRPQHF; CDR3 DNA: TGTGCCAGCAGCTTAGACAGGCAGGGAATAAGGCCCCAGCATTTT
D gene: TRBD2; clone size: -; J gene: TRBJ2-7; V gene: TRBV20-1; CDR3 protein: CSARVSGRGAYEQYF; CDR3 DNA: TGCAGTGCTAGAGTAAGCGGGAGAGGGGCCTACGAGCAGTACTTC
D gene: TRBD2; clone size: many; J gene: TRBJ2-3; V gene: TRBV12-5; CDR3 protein: CASGLAGGGEDTQYF; CDR3 DNA: TGTGCTAGTGGTTTGGCGGGAGGAGGGGAAGATACGCAGTATTTT
D gene: -; clone size: few; J gene: TRBJ2-4; V gene: TRBV7-2; CDR3 protein: CASSLGKNIQYF; CDR3 DNA: TGTGCCAGCAGCTTAGGAAAAAACATTCAGTACTTC
D gene: -; clone size: few; J gene: TRBJ2-3; V gene: TRBV30; CDR3 protein: CAWSAILADTQYF; CDR3 DNA: TGTGCCTGGAGCGCGATATTGGCAGATACGCAGTATTTT
D gene: -; clone size: many; J gene: TRBJ1-1; V gene: TRBV3-1; CDR3 protein: CASSQEDIRGMNTEAFF; CDR3 DNA: TGTGCCAGCAGCCAAGAGGACATTCGGGGCATGAACACTGAAGCTTTCTTT
D gene: TRBD2; clone size: many; J gene: TRBJ2-7; V gene: TRBV12-3/TRBV12-4; CDR3 protein: CASRQTSGPYEQYF; CDR3 DNA: TGTGCCAGCAGGCAGACTAGCGGCCCCTACGAGCAGTACTTC
D gene: -; clone size: many; J gene: TRBJ2-5; V gene: TRBV7-2; CDR3 protein: CASSLIGTLRETQYF; CDR3 DNA: TGTGCCAGCAGCTTAATCGGGACACTAAGGGAGACCCAGTACTTC
D gene: -; clone size: many; J gene: TRBJ2-7; V gene: TRBV11-2; CDR3 protein: CASSLGRGDEQYF; CDR3 DNA: TGTGCCAGCAGCTTAGGACGGGGAGACGAGCAGTACTTC
D gene: TRBD2; clone size: -; J gene: TRBJ2-7; V gene: TRBV27; CDR3 protein: CASSSSGTSGREYF; CDR3 DNA: TGTGCCAGCAGTTCCTCCGGGACTAGCGGGAGGGAGTACTTC
D gene: TRBD1; clone size: many; J gene: TRBJ1-2; V gene: TRBV2; CDR3 protein: CASRRQGAGGYTF; CDR3 DNA: TGTGCCAGCAGAAGACAGGGGGCCGGAGGCTACACCTTC
D gene: TRBD2; clone size: -; J gene: TRBJ2-1; V gene: TRBV20-1; CDR3 protein: CSARGLPGTSGPYNEQFF; CDR3 DNA: TGCAGTGCTAGAGGCCTCCCCGGGACTAGCGGCCCATACAATGAGCAGTTCTTC
D gene: -; clone size: -; J gene: TRBJ2-3; V gene: TRBV19; CDR3 protein: CASRMGSDTQYF; CDR3 DNA: TGTGCCAGTAGAATGGGGTCAGATACGCAGTATTTT
D gene: TRBD1; clone size: few; J gene: TRBJ1-3; V gene: TRBV27; CDR3 protein: CASSPGQGVGNTIYF; CDR3 DNA: TGTGCCAGCAGTCCGGGACAGGGGGTAGGAAACACCATATATTTT
D gene: -; clone size: few; J gene: TRBJ1-5; V gene: TRBV19; CDR3 protein: CASRGRDIWTSNQPQHF; CDR3 DNA: TGTGCCAGTAGAGGTAGGGACATCTGGACTAGCAATCAGCCCCAGCATTTT
D gene: TRBD2; clone size: many; J gene: TRBJ2-1; V gene: TRBV11-3; CDR3 protein: CASSLGTAGWLRSYNEQFF; CDR3 DNA: TGTGCCAGCAGCTTAGGTACAGCGGGATGGTTACGATCCTACAATGAGCAGTTCTTC
D gene: -; clone size: many; J gene: TRBJ2-7; V gene: TRBV27; CDR3 protein: CASSLSPGSSYEQYF; CDR3 DNA: TGTGCCAGCAGTTTATCGCCAGGCAGCTCCTACGAGCAGTACTTC
D gene: TRBD1; clone size: many; J gene: TRBJ2-7; V gene: TRBV27; CDR3 protein: CASSWDRGREQYF; CDR3 DNA: TGTGCCAGCAGTTGGGACAGGGGCCGAGAGCAGTACTTC
D gene: -; clone size: many; J gene: TRBJ2-1; V gene: TRBV19; CDR3 protein: CASLRSEQFF; CDR3 DNA: TGTGCCAGTCTCAGAAGTGAGCAGTTCTTC
D gene: -; clone size: many; J gene: TRBJ2-3; V gene: TRBV28; CDR3 protein: CASSLIGWEDTDTQYF; CDR3 DNA: TGTGCCAGCAGTTTAATCGGATGGGAGGACACAGATACGCAGTATTTT
D gene: -; clone size: many; J gene: TRBJ2-7; V gene: TRBV5-1; CDR3 protein: CASSLKGQAHNYEQYF; CDR3 DNA: TGCGCCAGCAGCTTGAAGGGGCAGGCACATAACTACGAGCAGTACTTC
D gene: -; clone size: few; J gene: TRBJ1-4; V gene: TRBV20-1; CDR3 protein: CSAIPLGEKLFF; CDR3 DNA: TGCAGTGCTATTCCTCTTGGGGAAAAACTGTTTTTT
D gene: -; clone size: few; J gene: TRBJ2-7; V gene: TRBV6-2/TRBV6-3; CDR3 protein: CASSHDRHGSGQYF; CDR3 DNA: TGTGCCAGCAGCCACGACAGGCACGGGAGTGGGCAGTACTTC
D gene: -; clone size: many; J gene: TRBJ1-1; V gene: TRBV29-1; CDR3 protein: CSVEEGNTEAFF; CDR3 DNA: TGCAGCGTTGAAGAGGGGAACACTGAAGCTTTCTTT
D gene: TRBD2; clone size: few; J gene: TRBJ2-1; V gene: TRBV6-2/TRBV6-3; CDR3 protein: CASRASGIYNEQFF; CDR3 DNA: TGTGCCAGCAGGGCTAGCGGGATCTACAATGAGCAGTTCTTC
D gene: TRBD2; clone size: -; J gene: TRBJ2-3; V gene: TRBV29-1; CDR3 protein: CSVESGREPDTQYF; CDR3 DNA: TGCAGCGTTGAAAGCGGGAGGGAACCAGATACGCAGTATTTT